These 3 T cell receptor beta chains originate from one sample sequenced in a study of T cells in Graves' hyperthyroidism and ophthalmopathy. The TCR beta CDR3 regions underwent amplification using RNA transcripts as the source. RT-PCR in the first round (using the HTBI primer set) targeted the TCR CDR3. TCRdb re-called the multiplex PCR reads with MiXCR, one entry per CDR3 protein. The table lists a few hundred thousand distinct CDR3 sequences, around 18% of them singletons, with roughly a sixth in the top ten. The material sequenced was blood. The source is a woman aged 40 to 50 with Graves' ophthalmopathy.

This clonotype has ten or more counts. The CDR3 nucleotides read TGTGCCAGCTCGACAGGAAACACCATATATTTT. Its translation is CASSTGNTIYF. This chain joins TRBV6-2 or TRBV6-3 and TRBJ1-3; D is undetermined. The CDR3 is 11 amino acids. CDR1 MNHEY and CDR2 SVGEGT come from the germline V gene. The V and J ends lost 8 bases and 4 bases respectively, with 6 bases between them.

Ten or more counts support this clonotype. The chain joins TRBV12-3 or TRBV12-4 to TRBJ2-7; 8 bases align to TRBD2. The length of the CDR3 is 16 residues. V shed 5 bases and J 2 bases; nucleotides not matched to a gene: 11. The CDR3 DNA reads TGTGCCAGCAGTCAAGGGGCGGGAGGTAGGGCCTACGAGCAGTACTTC. Translated: CASSQGAGGRAYEQYF.

This clonotype was observed many times. This sequence joins TRBV29-1 and TRBJ2-7; 10 nucleotides match TRBD1. Germline V gene data show CDR1 as SQVTM and CDR2 as ANQGSEA. The junction had 4 bases not matched to a gene; V was cut back by 6 bases and J by 5 bases. The CDR3 runs 12 residues. In DNA, the CDR3 is TGCAGCGTCGGGACAGGGGAACACGAGCAGTACTTC. Translating it yields CSVGTGEHEQYF.